Below are 27 T cell receptor beta chains sequenced from a single sample in a study of cytomegalovirus exposure and HLA in healthy donors. It was with 60 Vbeta and 13 Jbeta primers that the PCR ran. Sequenced by immunoSEQ multiplex PCR; TCRdb stores in-frame clones only, minus some. The repertoire includes about 150,000 clones, over 60% of them detected once, and around an eighth sits in the top ten. Sequencing was carried out using PBMCs. The receptor set was obtained from a man aged 35 to 55 in good health and CMV-seropositive.

This clone was counted a single time. The J gene is TRBJ1-2, the V gene TRBV30, with D tentatively TRBD1 (5 bases). Trimming stripped 1 base from V and 5 bases from J, with 5 bases between. This CDR3 contains 11 residues. CDR1 and CDR2 from the germline V gene are GTSNPN and SVGIG (reference sequence). The CDR3 here is CAWSEGYGYTF. The DNA for the CDR3 is TGTGCCTGGAGTGAGGGGTATGGCTACACCTTC.

The chain links TRBV6-1 to TRBJ2-1; 10 bases are a match to TRBD2. This CDR3 is built from 15 residues. Trimming took 4 bases from V and 6 from J; bases not matched to a gene: 6. CDR1 is MNHNS and CDR2 is SASEGT in the germline V gene. The CDR3 region has the DNA TGTGCCAGCAGTGCCCTAGCGGGAGAGGGCAATGAGCAGTTCTTC. This translates into CASSALAGEGNEQFF.

This clone was counted only a few times. The chain is built from TRBV6-1 and TRBJ2-1; D perhaps matches TRBD1 (5 bases). CDR1 and CDR2 (germline): MNHNS, SASEGT. This CDR3 contains 14 residues. V lost 8 bases, J lost 0 bases, and 11 bases lay in between. The CDR3 DNA is TGTGCCAGCGAAGGGGTCCTCTCCTACAATGAGCAGTTCTTC. Translating it yields CASEGVLSYNEQFF.

The chain links TRBV6-5 to TRBJ2-7, with D uncertain. Trimming pared 2 bases from V and 6 bases from J, leaving 11 bases between. The V gene's germline CDR1 is MNHEY and CDR2 SVGAGI. This CDR3 is built from 13 residues. CDR3 sequence: CASSYPTTAEQYF. As DNA, the CDR3 is TGTGCCAGCAGTTACCCCACCACAGCCGAGCAGTACTTC.

This chain uses TRBV4-2 with TRBJ1-3, with 10 bases aligning to TRBD1. This CDR3 region has 18 residues. Germline V gene lookup returns CDR1 LGHNA and CDR2 YNFKEQ. V dropped 0 bases and J dropped 3; count of bases not matched to a gene: 8. The CDR3 nucleotides are TGTGCCAGCAGCCAAGACTTAAGTAGGACAGGGGGTGGAAACACCATATATTTT. Amino acids: CASSQDLSRTGGGNTIYF.

This chain links TRBV2 with TRBJ1-1; 7 positions match TRBD1. The germline V gene encodes CDR1 SNHLY and CDR2 FYNNEI. The CDR3 contains 14 residues. Trimming took 7 bases from V and 1 from J; bases not matched to a gene: 6. The CDR3 DNA reads as TGTGCCAGCAATCCTGACAGGGCGAACACTGAAGCTTTCTTT. Amino acid sequence: CASNPDRANTEAFF.

V is TRBV2 and J is TRBJ2-1; tentatively, D is TRBD1 (5 bases). V dropped 2 bases and J dropped 4 bases, with 15 bases sitting between them. CDR1 is SNHLY and CDR2 is FYNNEI in the germline V gene. The CDR3 covers 16 residues. CDR3 nucleotide sequence: TGTGCCAGCAGTGAATCTCCAGGGTCGGGTTACAATGAGCAGTTCTTC. It codes for CASSESPGSGYNEQFF.

This clone has more than one count but fewer than ten. The chain joins TRBV5-1 to TRBJ1-1; 8 bases line up with TRBD1. The CDR3 runs to 14 residues. V lost 4 bases to trimming and J lost 7 bases; unmatched junction nucleotides: 9. The germline V gene has CDR1 SGHRS and CDR2 YFSETQ. The CDR3 region is CASSRGQGAYEAFF. CDR3 sequence (DNA): TGCGCCAGCAGCCGAGGACAGGGAGCCTATGAAGCTTTCTTT.

V and J are TRBV28 and TRBJ2-6; no reliable D call. Germline assignment: CDR1 MDHEN and CDR2 SYDVKM. V lost 5 bases and J lost 0, with 11 bases in between. The CDR3 sequence is 16 residues long. The DNA of the CDR3 is TGTGCCAGCAGTGACTCATTACCCTCTGGGGCCAACGTCCTGACTTTC. Protein: CASSDSLPSGANVLTF.

Remarks on this clone: Its ends do not fully match the called genes, so a read error is possible. Other DNA sequences in this sample translate to the same CDR3. The genes are TRBV27 and TRBJ2-1; unclear D gene. Germline V gene lookup returns CDR1 MNHEY and CDR2 SMNVEV (reference sequence). CDR3 length equals 14 residues. The CDR3 loop is CASRRVGFGDEQFF. DNA of the CDR3: TGCGCCAGCCGTCGGGTCGGGTTTGGCGATGAGCAGTTCTTC.

V and J are TRBV28 and TRBJ2-5; a weak D match, TRBD2 (6 bases). Trimming left V 7 bases short and J 5 bases short, with 17 bases between. The germline CDR1 and CDR2 sequences are MDHEN and SYDVKM. CDR3 size: 14 residues. CDR3 DNA: TGTGCCAGCAATTCGGCGGGGTGGGGCGAGACCCAGTACTTC. This gives the protein CASNSAGWGETQYF.

This clone was found a few times. V usage is TRBV6-5 and J usage is TRBJ1-1; tentative D call: TRBD1 (6 bases). Trimming took off 2 bases at V and 5 bases at J, with 9 bases between the two ends. The germline gives CDR1 MNHEY, CDR2 SVGAGI. The length of the CDR3 is 13 residues. The CDR3 DNA is TGTGCCAGCAGTTACCCAGGACAGACTGAAGCTTTCTTT. It is translated as CASSYPGQTEAFF.

This rearrangement joins TRBV5-1 to TRBJ2-2; 11 bases agree with TRBD2. The CDR3 consists of 17 residues. Germline V CDR1 and CDR2: SGHRS, YFSETQ. Trimming took 0 bases from V and 5 from J; bases not matched to a gene: 6. The DNA for the CDR3 is TGCGCCAGCAGCTTGGCGACTAGCGGGACATCGACCGGGGAGCTGTTTTTT. Amino acid sequence: CASSLATSGTSTGELFF.

CDR3 DNA sequence: TGTGCCAGCAGTGAGCCAGGGAGGACTGAAGCTTTCTTT. Protein product: CASSEPGRTEAFF. The chain recombines TRBV2 with TRBJ1-1, with D possibly TRBD1 on 5 matching bases. V dropped 3 bases and J dropped 5 bases, with 10 bases sitting between them. CDR3 length equals 13 residues. Germline V gene data show CDR1 as SNHLY and CDR2 as FYNNEI.

The V call is TRBV5-8, the J call TRBJ2-7; a weak D match, TRBD1 (6 bases). Germline loops: CDR1 SGHTS, CDR2 YDEGEE. Trimming cost V 1 base and J 4 bases, with 6 bases left between them. The CDR3 has 12 amino acids. The CDR3 loop is CASSLTGYEQYF. The CDR3 nucleotides are TGTGCCAGCAGCTTGACAGGGTACGAGCAGTACTTC. Complete variable domain (other parts from reference TRBV5-8 and TRBJ2-7): EAGVTQSPTHLIKTRGQQATLRCSPISGHTSVYWYQQALGLGLQFLLWYDEGEERNRGNFPPRFSGRQFPNYSSELNVNALELEDSALYLCASSLTGYEQYFGPGTRLTVT.

As regards this clone: An end of the junction does not agree with germline; a read error may underlie this. The chain joins TRBV7-9 to TRBJ2-7, with unresolved D. The CDR3 covers 13 residues. Germline V gene data show CDR1 as SEHNR and CDR2 as FQNEAQ (reference sequence). CDR3 DNA sequence: TGTTCCAGCAGCTTAGCCCTTACCTACGAGCAGTACTTC. The encoded protein is CSSSLALTYEQYF.

The chain is built from TRBV5-4 and TRBJ2-7; D ambiguous. Per the germline V gene, CDR1 is SGHNT and CDR2 is YYREEE (reference sequence). The CDR3 extends over 13 amino acids. Trimming took 3 bases from V and 2 from J, leaving 9 bases between them. CDR3 sequence reads: CASSSEMTYEQYF. In nucleotides, the CDR3 is TGTGCCAGCAGCTCTGAGATGACCTACGAGCAGTACTTC. The whole variable domain, filled in from reference TRBV5-4 and TRBJ2-7, reads ETGVTQSPTHLIKTRGQQVTLRCSSQSGHNTVSWYQQALGQGPQFIFQYYREEENGRGNFPPRFSGLQFPNYSSELNVNALELDDSALYLCASSSEMTYEQYFGPGTRLTVT.

The V and J genes are TRBV9 and TRBJ2-4; 12 bases agree with TRBD2. CDR3 length equals 19 residues. The germline gives CDR1 SGDLS, CDR2 YYNGEE. J lost 4 bases, V lost 0 bases, and 11 bases had no gene match. CDR3 sequence reads: CASSVEGGGLAGRKNIQYF. CDR3 coding DNA: TGTGCCAGCAGCGTAGAAGGGGGGGGACTAGCGGGTAGAAAAAACATTCAGTACTTC.

Concerning this clone: At the DNA level, this CDR3 is encoded by other sequences in the same sample as well. The V and J genes are TRBV5-1 and TRBJ1-1, with D unclear. V was clipped by 0 bases and J by 5 bases, with 14 bases between them. Germline V lookup: CDR1 SGHRS, CDR2 YFSETQ. The CDR3 covers 15 residues. CDR3 region: CASSLGEPRRTEAFF. The CDR3 region has the DNA TGCGCCAGCAGCTTGGGGGAGCCCAGGCGGACTGAAGCTTTCTTT.

The chain employs TRBV11-3 and TRBJ2-7; D not certain. This CDR3 has 13 amino acids. Germline assignment: CDR1 SGHNT and CDR2 YENEEA. Trimming took 5 bases from V and 6 from J, leaving 14 bases between them. The CDR3 DNA reads as TGTGCCAGCAGCCCGGGTCTACTCGGCGAGCAGTACTTC. It translates to CASSPGLLGEQYF.

The chain has TRBV2 and TRBJ2-7, with D perhaps TRBD1 (5 bases). CDR3 length equals 12 residues. Trimming left V 6 bases short and J 6 bases short, with 12 bases between. CDR1 and CDR2 from the germline V gene are SNHLY and FYNNEI. The CDR3, as DNA: TGTGCCAGCAGGAGACAGCCCACCGAGCAGTACTTC. This gives the protein CASRRQPTEQYF.

The V call is TRBV7-9, the J call TRBJ1-4; no firm D call. The germline V gene encodes CDR1 SEHNR and CDR2 FQNEAQ (reference sequence). The CDR3 consists of 15 residues. V was shortened by 1 base and J by 3 bases, with 9 bases between the two germline ends. CDR3 in amino acids: CASSLGSYSNEKLFF. Here the CDR3 DNA reads TGTGCCAGCAGCTTAGGGTCCTACTCTAATGAAAAACTGTTTTTT. The variable domain in full, with the rest retrieved from reference TRBV7-9 and TRBJ1-4, is DTGVSQNPRHKITKRGQNVTFRCDPISEHNRLYWYRQTLGQGPEFLTYFQNEAQLEKSRLLSDRFSAERPKGSFSTLEIQRTEQGDSAMYLCASSLGSYSNEKLFFGSGTQLSVL.

The chain carries TRBV28 and TRBJ1-5; TRBD1 matches at 9 bases. Germline CDR1 and CDR2: MDHEN and SYDVKM. The CDR3 length is 16 residues. V shed 5 bases, J shed 7 bases, and the junction held 12 bases outside the gene matches. For the CDR3, the DNA is TGTGCCAGCAGTCCGTCCGGACAGGGGAGAAGACAGCCCCAGCATTTT. Its translation: CASSPSGQGRRQPQHF.

The chain combines TRBV19 with TRBJ1-5; the match to TRBD1 covers 7 bases. Germline trimming cut 4 bases from V and 0 bases from J; bases unmatched to any gene: 9. Germline values: CDR1 LNHDA, CDR2 SQIVND (reference sequence). This CDR3 has 17 residues. In DNA form, the CDR3 reads TGTGCCAGTAGTACACTGCAGGGGGGCCATAGCAATCAGCCCCAGCATTTT. Protein sequence: CASSTLQGGHSNQPQHF.

A single count supports this clone. The chain recombines TRBV5-5 with TRBJ2-7; 11 positions agree with TRBD2. Germline CDR1 reads SGHKS; CDR2 reads YYEKEE (reference sequence). V trimming: 4 bases; J trimming: 3 bases; junction bases outside the gene matches: 6. The CDR3 contains 15 residues. This CDR3 is CASSTGLAGHYEQYF. CDR3 bases: TGTGCCAGCAGCACAGGACTAGCGGGCCACTACGAGCAGTACTTC.

The rearrangement joins TRBV28 to TRBJ2-1, with no clear D. V lost 3 bases and J lost 6, with 6 bases in between. The CDR3 is 12 amino acids. The germline gives CDR1 MDHEN, CDR2 SYDVKM. CDR3: CASSLAPNEQFF. The CDR3 nucleotides are TGTGCCAGCAGTTTGGCCCCCAATGAGCAGTTCTTC. The variable domain in full, with the rest retrieved from reference TRBV28 and TRBJ2-1, is DVKVTQSSRYLVKRTGEKVFLECVQDMDHENMFWYRQDPGLGLRLIYFSYDVKMKEKGDIPEGYSVSREKKERFSLILESASTNQTSMYLCASSLAPNEQFFGPGTRLTVL.

This clone has only one observation. V gene TRBV28 combines with J gene TRBJ2-2; D possibly corresponds to TRBD2 (6 bases). The CDR3 spans 15 residues. V was clipped by 7 bases and J by 3 bases, with 15 bases between them. CDR1 is MDHEN and CDR2 is SYDVKM in the germline V gene. CDR3 coding DNA: TGTGCCAGCACCTGGGGGGTTTTGGACACCGGGGAGCTGTTTTTT. This encodes CASTWGVLDTGELFF.